These 7 T cell receptor beta chains were sequenced from one sample in a study of T cell responses to AZD1222 COVID-19 vaccine. Here immunoSEQ multiplex PCR was the method, and the copy in TCRdb shows in-frame clones only, minus some. The table has about 150,000 clones, around 90% seen once. The specimen was peripheral blood, collected on day 0 of AZD1222 vaccination. These receptors were taken from an adult in good health.

This rearrangement joins TRBV19 to TRBJ2-1; 9 nucleotides match TRBD2. After removal of 3 bases from V and 5 bases from J, the junction contained 5 bases not matched to a gene. Germline lookup yields CDR1 LNHDA and CDR2 SQIVND (reference sequence). CDR3 length: 15 residues. The chain's CDR3 is CASSIAGGINNEQFF. The CDR3 nucleotides are TGTGCCAGTAGTATTGCGGGAGGGATAAACAATGAGCAGTTCTTC.

CDR3: CSVSIRGSNTEAFF. DNA for the CDR3: TGCAGCGTATCGATTCGGGGTTCGAACACTGAAGCTTTCTTT. The V and J genes are TRBV29-1 and TRBJ1-1; D is unresolved. V lost 6 bases to trimming and J lost 1 base, with 15 bases between them. The germline V gene has CDR1 SQVTM and CDR2 ANQGSEA. The CDR3 is 14 amino acids.

The chain recombines TRBV3-1 (or the pseudogene TRBV3-2) with TRBJ1-1; D is unclear. Germline V lookup: CDR1 LGHDT, CDR2 YNNKEL (reference sequence). CDR3 length: 15 residues. V lost 2 bases, J lost 4 bases, and 14 bases lay in between. As DNA, the CDR3 is TGTGCCAGCAGCCAAATGTTGGGAGTTGGCACTGAAGCTTTCTTT. Translating gives CASSQMLGVGTEAFF.

The chain carries TRBV7-8 and TRBJ1-6; 10 nucleotides match TRBD1. This CDR3 contains 14 residues. The V and J ends lost 6 bases and 7 bases, in that order; junction bases with no gene match: 3. Germline V gene data show CDR1 as SGHVS and CDR2 as FQNEAQ. CDR3 DNA: TGTGCCAGCAGTTCGGACAGGGGGAATTCACCCCTCCACTTT. As protein: CASSSDRGNSPLHF.

The CDR3 DNA sequence: TGTGCCAGCAGCCCACAAGGGGGGGGCTCTGGGGAGCTGTTTTTT. It codes for CASSPQGGGSGELFF. The gene calls are TRBV4-2 and TRBJ2-2; a weak D match, TRBD2 (7 bases). V lost 4 bases and J lost 8, with 17 bases in between. Germline lookup yields CDR1 LGHNA and CDR2 YNFKEQ. The CDR3 runs to 15 residues.

The chain is built from TRBV7-9 and TRBJ1-2, with TRBD1 as a possible D gene (6 bases). Germline lookup yields CDR1 SEHNR and CDR2 FQNEAQ (reference sequence). The CDR3 extends over 17 amino acids. V dropped 6 bases and J dropped 11 bases, with 31 bases sitting between them. The CDR3 bases are TGTGCCAGCAGGCCCCCCGTCGCCGGACAGTACTTATTGGGGTACACCTTC. This codes for CASRPPVAGQYLLGYTF.

V usage is TRBV11-2 and J usage is TRBJ2-7, with 10 bases fitting TRBD1. Germline trimming cut 3 bases from V and 3 bases from J; bases unmatched to any gene: 8. Germline CDR1 and CDR2: SGHAT and FQNNGV. The CDR3 is 16 amino acids. The CDR3: CASSLEAGTGDYEQYF. Written as DNA, the CDR3 is TGTGCCAGCAGCTTGGAAGCCGGGACAGGGGACTACGAGCAGTACTTC.